This is a list of T cell receptor beta chains from one sample in a study of beta chain features in type 1 diabetes. Data came from immunoSEQ multiplex PCR; TCRdb stores just in-frame clones and leaves some out. The sample records about half a million clones, about an eighth being singletons. The material sequenced was naive CD4+ T cells from blood. These receptors came from a woman younger than 35 in good health. Both conserved end residues are part of each CDR3. The D gene is left open where the match is weak. Clone size is stated in some rows and not others, as once, few, many or a class when expanded.

clone_size: -; j_call: TRBJ2-3; v_call: TRBV5-1; d_call: -; cdr3_aa: CASAGDRGTDTQYF; cdr3_nt: TGCGCCAGCGCAGGGGATAGGGGCACAGATACGCAGTATTTT
clone_size: -; j_call: TRBJ1-2; v_call: TRBV7-8; d_call: -; cdr3_aa: CASSRVLNYGYTF; cdr3_nt: TGTGCCAGCAGCCGGGTGTTGAACTATGGCTACACCTTC
clone_size: -; j_call: TRBJ2-3; v_call: TRBV28; d_call: -; cdr3_aa: CASSNIQLPDTQYF; cdr3_nt: TGTGCCAGCAGTAACATCCAGCTCCCAGATACGCAGTATTTT
clone_size: few; j_call: TRBJ2-1; v_call: TRBV7-9; d_call: TRBD1; cdr3_aa: CSRQGNNEQFF; cdr3_nt: TGTTCCCGACAGGGGAACAATGAGCAGTTCTTC
clone_size: -; j_call: TRBJ1-1; v_call: TRBV4-3; d_call: -; cdr3_aa: CASSFRVRNTEAFF; cdr3_nt: TGCGCCAGCAGCTTTCGAGTCCGAAACACTGAAGCTTTCTTT
clone_size: -; j_call: TRBJ2-3; v_call: TRBV7-9; d_call: -; cdr3_aa: CASSLASKGDTQYF; cdr3_nt: TGTGCCAGCAGCTTAGCAAGCAAGGGAGATACGCAGTATTTT
clone_size: few; j_call: TRBJ2-3; v_call: TRBV4-2; d_call: TRBD1; cdr3_aa: CASSHATGTDTQYF; cdr3_nt: TGTGCCAGCAGCCACGCGACAGGGACAGATACGCAGTATTTT
clone_size: -; j_call: TRBJ2-2; v_call: TRBV30; d_call: -; cdr3_aa: CAWTRGGLKSEYGELFF; cdr3_nt: TGTGCCTGGACCAGAGGGGGGTTAAAATCAGAATACGGGGAGCTGTTTTTT
clone_size: -; j_call: TRBJ2-3; v_call: TRBV7-2; d_call: -; cdr3_aa: CASSLRQGTDTQYF; cdr3_nt: TGTGCCAGCAGCTTACGGCAGGGAACAGATACGCAGTATTTT
clone_size: few; j_call: TRBJ2-2; v_call: TRBV14; d_call: -; cdr3_aa: CASSQMRGLPGELFF; cdr3_nt: TGTGCCAGCAGCCAAATGCGGGGACTCCCCGGGGAGCTGTTTTTT
clone_size: -; j_call: TRBJ1-1; v_call: TRBV6-6; d_call: -; cdr3_aa: CDSSYQADTEAFF; cdr3_nt: TGTGACAGCAGTTACCAAGCAGACACTGAAGCTTTCTTT